This T cell receptor (beta chain) stems from a study of T cell responses to AZD1222 COVID-19 vaccine. On the study more broadly: Analyses pooled second doses at about 4 or about 12 weeks. Findings of the study overall: Most donors were white British and more were female, and clonal diversity was possibly underestimated.

Profiling relied on immunoSEQ multiplex PCR, and the TCRdb table lists in-frame clones only, not all of them. The table records 150,000 to 200,000 clones, 70% to 90% of them present only once. Concerning this clone itself: What it binds is unknown.

The CDR3 contains 14 residues. Germline values: CDR1 SQVTM, CDR2 ANQGSEA. V lost 7 bases and J lost 6; bases outside the gene matches: 9. The sequence was collected from an adult in good health. The rearrangement links TRBV29-1 to TRBJ2-3; 11 positions match TRBD2. The material sequenced was peripheral blood, taken on day 0 of AZD1222 vaccination. CDR3 DNA: TGCAGCGCTGCCACTAGCGGGGGATTCGATACGCAGTATTTT. Protein sequence: CSAATSGGFDTQYF.